These T cell receptor beta chains were read from a single sample in a study of shared clonotypes between healthy human individuals. Assay: immunoSEQ multiplex PCR; the TCRdb copy retains only in-frame clones and omits some. Of over 2 million clones in the sample, over 85% were seen once. Sequencing was done on a sample of naive CD4+ T cells sorted from blood. These receptors came from a man aged 18-30 years in good health. Both conserved end residues are part of each CDR3. D genes are given only for firm matches. Size is stated for part of the rows, as once, few or many counts, or as a class when the clone is expanded.

J gene | V gene | clone size | D gene | CDR3 protein | CDR3 DNA
TRBJ2-7 | TRBV2 | NA | NA | CASSLEYEQYF | TGTGCCAGCAGTCTGGAATACGAGCAGTACTTC
TRBJ1-1 | TRBV10-3 | once | NA | CAISGGLTEAFF | TGTGCCATCAGTGGTGGACTCACTGAAGCTTTCTTT
TRBJ1-2 | TRBV7-9 | NA | TRBD1 | CASTPQGQGEGYGYTF | TGTGCCAGCACCCCCCAAGGACAGGGGGAGGGCTATGGCTACACCTTC
TRBJ1-1 | TRBV7-2 | NA | NA | CASSWAGGANTEAFF | TGTGCCAGCAGCTGGGCGGGGGGCGCGAACACTGAAGCTTTCTTT
TRBJ1-5 | TRBV6-1 | NA | NA | CASSEFQGRQPQHF | TGTGCCAGCAGTGAATTCCAGGGGCGTCAGCCCCAGCATTTT
TRBJ1-5 | TRBV28 | NA | NA | CASSWRKDSPQPQHF | TGTGCCAGCAGTTGGCGTAAGGACAGTCCCCAGCCCCAGCATTTT
TRBJ1-2 | TRBV7-9 | NA | NA | CASSLSSSFEGYTF | TGTGCCAGCAGCCTGTCCTCCTCGTTCGAGGGCTACACCTTC
TRBJ2-2 | TRBV7-9 | NA | NA | CASSLLERTGELFF | TGTGCCAGCAGCTTACTGGAGCGCACCGGGGAGCTGTTTTTT
TRBJ1-2 | TRBV5-5 | NA | NA | CASSLGPPPANYGYTF | TGTGCCAGCAGCTTGGGGCCCCCCCCAGCTAACTATGGCTACACCTTC
TRBJ2-1 | TRBV20-1 | once | TRBD1 | CSAGQDHEQFF | TGCAGTGCCGGACAGGACCATGAGCAGTTCTTC
TRBJ2-1 | TRBV27 | NA | TRBD2 | CASSLLAGYYNEQFF | TGTGCCAGCAGTTTATTAGCGGGGTACTACAATGAGCAGTTCTTC
TRBJ1-1 | TRBV5-1 | once | NA | CASSPGDLGMNTEAFF | TGCGCCAGCAGCCCAGGGGATCTGGGCATGAACACTGAAGCTTTCTTT
TRBJ1-2 | TRBV6-4 | NA | NA | CASSVPVDNNYGYTF | TGTGCCAGCAGTGTACCGGTGGACAATAACTATGGCTACACCTTC
TRBJ2-3 | TRBV5-1 | NA | TRBD2 | CASRKRGGTDTQYF | TGCGCCAGCAGGAAGCGGGGGGGCACAGATACGCAGTATTTT
TRBJ2-3 | TRBV27 | NA | NA | CASSPAGTSSADTQYF | TGTGCCAGCAGCCCAGCGGGCACATCTTCTGCAGATACGCAGTATTTT
TRBJ2-5 | TRBV5-6 | NA | NA | CASSVSGVYQETQYF | TGTGCCAGCAGCGTGTCAGGGGTCTACCAAGAGACCCAGTACTTC
TRBJ1-1 | TRBV9 | many | NA | CASSGTVFNTEAFF | TGTGCCAGCAGCGGGACAGTGTTTAACACTGAAGCTTTCTTT
TRBJ2-7 | TRBV7-3 | few | TRBD2 | CASSASSGSNYEQYF | TGTGCCAGCAGCGCTTCTAGCGGGTCAAACTACGAGCAGTACTTC
TRBJ1-5 | TRBV5-4 | NA | NA | CASSLWGFRQPQHF | TGTGCCAGCAGCTTGTGGGGTTTTCGGCAGCCCCAGCATTTT
TRBJ2-4 | TRBV5-1 | NA | NA | CASSSKGGIWDIQYF | TGCGCCAGCAGCTCGAAAGGTGGAATTTGGGACATTCAGTACTTC
TRBJ1-4 | TRBV6-6 | NA | TRBD1 | CASIKGANEKLFF | TGTGCCAGTATAAAGGGGGCAAATGAAAAACTGTTTTTT
TRBJ1-3 | TRBV4-1 | NA | NA | CATGGHGLGNTIYF | TGCGCCACGGGTGGACACGGCCTTGGAAACACCATATATTTT
TRBJ2-3 | TRBV5-1 | NA | NA | CASSLLLTDTQYF | TGCGCCAGCAGCTTGTTATTAACAGATACGCAGTATTTT
TRBJ2-7 | TRBV10-3 | NA | NA | CAISARGSGYEQYF | TGTGCCATCAGCGCCAGGGGAAGCGGCTACGAGCAGTACTTC
TRBJ2-7 | TRBV6-5 | NA | TRBD2 | CASSYDGTSGPYEQYF | TGTGCCAGCAGTTACGACGGGACTAGCGGGCCCTACGAGCAGTACTTC
TRBJ2-7 | TRBV7-2 | NA | TRBD2 | CATRRTSGTHEQYF | TGTGCCACCCGACGGACTAGCGGAACCCACGAGCAGTACTTC
TRBJ2-7 | TRBV5-1 | NA | NA | CASSQVTSEQYF | TGCGCCAGCAGCCAAGTGACTAGCGAGCAGTACTTC
TRBJ2-2 | TRBV18 | NA | TRBD1 | CASSPRQGTTGELFF | TGTGCCAGCTCACCAAGACAGGGTACGACCGGGGAGCTGTTTTTT
TRBJ2-7 | TRBV29-1 | NA | TRBD1 | CSVGTDRAKSSYEQYF | TGCAGCGTTGGAACTGACAGGGCAAAGTCCTCCTACGAGCAGTACTTC
TRBJ2-7 | TRBV9 | NA | NA | CASSPLGTSYEQYF | TGTGCCAGCAGCCCCCTTGGGACTTCGTACGAGCAGTACTTC
TRBJ2-6 | TRBV9 | NA | NA | CASSVVSGANVLTF | TGTGCCAGCAGCGTAGTGTCTGGGGCCAACGTCCTGACTTTC
TRBJ2-3 | TRBV6-1 | NA | NA | CASSVEGHRYFSTDTQYF | TGTGCCAGCAGTGTCGAAGGACACAGATACTTTAGCACAGATACGCAGTATTTT
TRBJ1-6 | TRBV7-9 | few | NA | CASSLGADNSPLHF | TGTGCCAGCAGCTTAGGTGCAGATAATTCACCCCTCCACTTT
TRBJ2-7 | TRBV2 | NA | TRBD1 | CASSEGTGGWEQYF | TGTGCCAGCAGTGAAGGGACAGGGGGATGGGAGCAGTACTTC
TRBJ1-2 | TRBV28 | NA | NA | CASSLILTSNYGYTF | TGTGCCAGCAGTTTAATCCTAACATCAAACTATGGCTACACCTTC
TRBJ1-6 | TRBV2 | NA | TRBD1 | CASSEPTGTANSPLHF | TGTGCCAGCAGTGAACCAACCGGGACAGCCAATTCACCCCTCCACTTT
TRBJ1-2 | TRBV7-9 | once | TRBD1 | CASMVQGADGYTF | TGTGCCAGCATGGTACAGGGGGCGGATGGCTACACCTTC
TRBJ2-2 | TRBV19 | NA | TRBD1 | CASSLDRENTGELFF | TGTGCCAGTAGTTTGGACAGGGAGAACACCGGGGAGCTGTTTTTT
TRBJ2-3 | TRBV2 | NA | NA | CANIAETSTDTQYF | TGTGCCAACATAGCGGAAACTAGCACAGATACGCAGTATTTT
TRBJ1-1 | TRBV7-8 | NA | NA | CASSPVAGLSEAFF | TGTGCCAGCAGCCCAGTAGCCGGTTTGTCTGAAGCTTTCTTT
TRBJ2-7 | TRBV18 | NA | TRBD2 | CASSTGTSSEQYF | TGTGCCAGCTCCACCGGGACTAGCTCCGAGCAGTACTTC
TRBJ2-4 | TRBV2 | NA | NA | CASSAGHQPYGAKNIQYF | TGTGCCAGCAGTGCTGGCCACCAACCCTACGGCGCCAAAAACATTCAGTACTTC
TRBJ2-7 | TRBV5-4 | once | NA | CASSLEQALGEQYF | TGTGCCAGCAGCTTGGAGCAGGCCCTCGGGGAGCAGTACTTC
TRBJ2-5 | TRBV2 | NA | TRBD2 | CASGTSGVQETQYF | TGTGCCAGCGGGACTAGCGGAGTTCAAGAGACCCAGTACTTC
TRBJ2-3 | TRBV11-1 | NA | NA | CASSSGWALTDTQYF | TGTGCCAGCAGCTCAGGGTGGGCACTCACAGATACGCAGTATTTT
TRBJ2-7 | TRBV28 | NA | NA | CASSRAQISEQYF | TGTGCCAGCAGTCGCGCCCAGATAAGCGAGCAGTACTTC
TRBJ2-6 | TRBV18 | NA | NA | CASSPGLAVSGANVLTF | TGTGCCAGCTCACCAGGCCTGGCGGTTTCTGGGGCCAACGTCCTGACTTTC